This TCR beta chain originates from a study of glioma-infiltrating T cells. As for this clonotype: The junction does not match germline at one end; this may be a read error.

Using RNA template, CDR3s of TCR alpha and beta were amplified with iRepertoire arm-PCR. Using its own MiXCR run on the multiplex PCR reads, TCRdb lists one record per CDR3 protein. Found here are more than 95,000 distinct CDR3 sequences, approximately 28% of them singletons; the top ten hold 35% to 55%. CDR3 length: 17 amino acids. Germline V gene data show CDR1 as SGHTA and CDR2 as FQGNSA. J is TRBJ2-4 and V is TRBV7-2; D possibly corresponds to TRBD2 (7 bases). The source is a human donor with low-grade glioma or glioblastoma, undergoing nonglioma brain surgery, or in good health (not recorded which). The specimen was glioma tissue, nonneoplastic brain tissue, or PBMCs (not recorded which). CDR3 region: CASSEMGGGLVKNTQYF. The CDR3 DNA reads TGTGCCAGCAGCGAGATGGGCGGGGGCCTAGTCAAAAACACTCAGTACTTC.